The next 25 T cell receptor beta chains were all read from a single sample in a study of T cell changes during pregnancy in multiple sclerosis. The assay was immunoSEQ multiplex PCR, and TCRdb's table has in-frame clones only and misses some. The sample records about 68,000 clones, around 92% being singletons. This specimen was peripheral blood, taken in the second trimester of pregnancy. These receptors all come from a female donor in good health, enrolled as a control in a pregnancy study.

The chain joins TRBV19 to TRBJ2-7; TRBD1 might be the D (5 bases). Trimming took 3 bases from V and 3 from J, leaving 9 bases between them. CDR1 and CDR2 (germline): LNHDA, SQIVND (reference sequence). This CDR3 region has 13 residues. The CDR3 loop reads CASSIRQGYEQYF. The CDR3 region has the DNA TGTGCCAGTAGTATCAGGCAGGGCTACGAGCAGTACTTC.

This chain uses TRBV19 with TRBJ2-3; 7 bases agree with TRBD2. The junction had 4 bases not matched to a gene; V was cut back by 3 bases and J by 4 bases. Looked up from germline, CDR1 is LNHDA and CDR2 is SQIVND (reference sequence). The CDR3 runs 14 residues. The CDR3 here is CASSIGGSSDTQYF. CDR3 bases: TGTGCCAGTAGTATCGGCGGGAGCTCAGATACGCAGTATTTT.

The chain joins TRBV4-2 to TRBJ2-4; D is perhaps TRBD2 (5 bases). CDR1 LGHNA and CDR2 YNFKEQ come from the germline V gene. The CDR3 totals 16 residues. The V end lost 3 bases, the J end lost 6 bases, and 18 bases lay between the germline ends. The CDR3 DNA follows: TGTGCCAGCAGCCAGGAGGCCCTCACCAAAGGAAACATTCAGTACTTC. This sequence encodes CASSQEALTKGNIQYF.

The J gene is TRBJ2-3, the V gene TRBV29-1; D is perhaps TRBD1 (5 bases). Looked up from germline, CDR1 is SQVTM and CDR2 is ANQGSEA. V lost 7 bases and J 6 bases, leaving 17 bases between the germline ends. The CDR3 has 13 residues. CDR3 residues: CSGLQGPGDTQYF. The CDR3 coding sequence is TGCAGCGGACTGCAGGGCCCCGGGGATACGCAGTATTTT.

This clone was recorded only once. This sequence joins TRBV7-8 and TRBJ1-4; D might be TRBD1 (6 bases). Germline V CDR1 and CDR2: SGHVS, FQNEAQ. The V gene lost 2 bases and the J gene lost 0 bases, with 16 bases spanning the gap. CDR3 size: 18 residues. CDR3 sequence: CASSLQGQLVATNEKLFF. Written as DNA, the CDR3 is TGTGCCAGCAGCTTACAGGGGCAGCTTGTAGCAACTAATGAAAAACTGTTTTTT.

V gene TRBV5-5 combines with J gene TRBJ2-7; TRBD2 matches 10 bases. Germline V gene sequence: CDR1 SGHKS, CDR2 YYEKEE (reference sequence). J gave up 6 bases and V 0 bases, and 9 bases lay outside the gene matches. The CDR3 runs to 16 residues. In DNA form, the CDR3 reads TGTGCCAGCAGCTTGGCCTGGGCTAGCGGGGGAAGCGAGCAGTACTTC. Its protein is CASSLAWASGGSEQYF.

The chain links TRBV5-1 to TRBJ2-1, with D perhaps TRBD2 (5 bases). CDR3 length: 12 amino acids. Per the germline V gene, CDR1 is SGHRS and CDR2 is YFSETQ. V was trimmed by 4 bases and J by 8 bases, leaving 10 bases between them. CDR3 bases: TGCGCCAGCAGCCCCGCGGGCGATGAGCAGTTCTTC. This encodes CASSPAGDEQFF.

The V gene is TRBV5-8, the J gene TRBJ1-2; D uncertain. The CDR3 covers 14 residues. The V gene's germline CDR1 is SGHTS and CDR2 YDEGEE. With 7 bases removed from V and 3 bases from J, the gap between germline ends came to 16 bases. CDR3 protein: CASLPRYRDYGYTF. CDR3 in DNA: TGTGCCAGCCTACCCCGGTATCGGGACTATGGCTACACCTTC.

The rearrangement joins TRBV27 to TRBJ2-1, with TRBD2 identical over 10 bases. V trimming: 3 bases; J trimming: 5 bases; junction bases outside the gene matches: 4. Germline V gene data show CDR1 as MNHEY and CDR2 as SMNVEV (reference sequence). This CDR3 region has 15 residues. CDR3 in DNA: TGTGCCAGCAGTTTCGGACTAGCGGTCGACAATGAGCAGTTCTTC. This gives the protein CASSFGLAVDNEQFF.

The rearrangement uses TRBV5-1 and TRBJ1-3; D unresolved. Between the trimmed V and J ends, which lost 0 bases and 1 base, there was a span of 5 bases. The CDR3 runs to 14 residues. Germline V gene sequence: CDR1 SGHRS, CDR2 YFSETQ. CDR3 sequence: CASSLGVSGNTIYF. CDR3 sequence (DNA): TGCGCCAGCAGCTTGGGAGTGTCTGGAAACACCATATATTTT.

The table lists this clone with a count of one. The gene calls are TRBV5-6 and TRBJ1-1; D is unresolved. The V gene lost 4 bases and the J gene lost 5 bases, with 12 bases spanning the gap. The CDR3 consists of 13 residues. Germline lookup yields CDR1 SGHDT and CDR2 YYEEEE. CDR3 in DNA: TGTGCCAGCAGCGTGGGTGGAGGAACTGAAGCTTTCTTT. It specifies CASSVGGGTEAFF.

The chain combines TRBV28 with TRBJ2-3; weak D call: TRBD2 (8 bases). Trimming took off 11 bases at V and 2 bases at J, with 20 bases between the two ends. In germline, CDR1 is MDHEN, CDR2 SYDVKM. The CDR3 contains 15 residues. The CDR3 DNA follows: TGTGCCGCGCCTCGGGAGGGGGCCGACACAGATACGCAGTATTTT. Translating it yields CAAPREGADTDTQYF.

The rearrangement joins TRBV19 to TRBJ2-1; 10 bases are a match to TRBD2. The CDR3 runs 16 residues. V lost 0 bases to trimming and J lost 9 bases; unmatched junction nucleotides: 8. The V gene's germline CDR1 is LNHDA and CDR2 SQIVND (reference sequence). Written as DNA, the CDR3 is TGTGCCAGTAGTATAGATCCAGCGGGAGGGTTTGGTGAGCAGTTCTTC. It is translated as CASSIDPAGGFGEQFF. The full variable domain, with the rest looked up from reference TRBV19 and TRBJ2-1, is DGGITQSPKYLFRKEGQNVTLSCEQNLNHDAMYWYRQDPGQGLRLIYYSQIVNDFQKGDIAEGYSVSREKKESFPLTVTSAQKNPTAFYLCASSIDPAGGFGEQFFGPGTRLTVL.

This clone has a handful of counts. V is TRBV30 and J is TRBJ2-3; D might be TRBD1 (6 bases). This CDR3 has 13 residues. V was shortened by 5 bases and J by 5 bases, with 14 bases between the two germline ends. The V gene's germline CDR1 is GTSNPN and CDR2 SVGIG (reference sequence). CDR3 DNA sequence: TGTGCCTGGGGACAGCAAGGGGGAGATACGCAGTATTTT. Protein product: CAWGQQGGDTQYF.

The V and J genes are TRBV27 and TRBJ1-2; TRBD1 matches at 7 bases. The CDR3 totals 15 residues. V shed 1 base, J shed 8 bases, and the junction held 10 bases outside the gene matches. The germline CDR1 and CDR2 sequences are MNHEY and SMNVEV (reference sequence). The CDR3 DNA sequence: TGTGCCAGCAGTTTATGGCCGACAGGGCCACTGGGCTACACCTTC. This translates into CASSLWPTGPLGYTF.

The chain employs TRBV2 and TRBJ2-7; no definite D call. Per germline, CDR1 SNHLY and CDR2 FYNNEI. Trimming removed 8 bases at V and 4 bases at J, with 12 bases between. The length of the CDR3 is 12 residues. The CDR3: CASSRSIYEQYF. The CDR3 DNA sequence: TGTGCCAGCTCGCGAAGTATTTACGAGCAGTACTTC.

The genes are TRBV7-8 and TRBJ1-3; a possible D gene is TRBD1 (6 bases). The germline CDR1 and CDR2 sequences are SGHVS and FQNEAQ. Trimming took 1 base from V and 4 from J, leaving 11 bases between them. The CDR3 length is 15 residues. Here the CDR3 reads CASSLGFQGGNTIYF. The DNA for the CDR3 is TGTGCCAGCAGCTTAGGGTTCCAGGGGGGAAACACCATATATTTT.

This chain links TRBV6-5 with TRBJ2-7; 11 bases line up with TRBD2. Losses at the gene ends were 3 bases for V and 3 bases for J; bases not matched to a gene: 4. CDR3 length equals 15 residues. Germline V gene data show CDR1 as MNHEY and CDR2 as SVGAGI. The CDR3 coding sequence is TGTGCCAGCAGTTATGGGACTAGCGGAAACTACGAGCAGTACTTC. Amino acid sequence: CASSYGTSGNYEQYF.

The V and J genes are TRBV27 and TRBJ2-2; 10 bases map to TRBD2. In germline, CDR1 is MNHEY, CDR2 SMNVEV (reference sequence). The CDR3 has 15 amino acids. J lost 6 bases, V lost 2 bases, and 3 bases had no gene match. The CDR3 DNA sequence: TGTGCCAGCAGTTTAAGCGGGAGGGAGTCCGGGGAGCTGTTTTTT. Protein: CASSLSGRESGELFF.

This chain joins TRBV28 and TRBJ2-2; TRBD1 is a possible D gene (5 bases). Germline CDR1 and CDR2: MDHEN and SYDVKM. The CDR3 loop spans 13 amino acids. V was cut by 7 bases and J by 7 bases, with 13 bases left in between. The CDR3 nucleotides are TGTGCCAGCACCTTACAGGTTCGCGGGGAGCTGTTTTTT. This sequence encodes CASTLQVRGELFF.

The V and J genes are TRBV7-8 and TRBJ1-5, with 8 positions matching TRBD1. Trimming took 5 bases from V and 6 from J; bases not matched to a gene: 6. Per the germline V gene, CDR1 is SGHVS and CDR2 is FQNEAQ. CDR3 size: 14 residues. This chain's CDR3 is CASSPTGGIQPQHF. The CDR3 DNA follows: TGTGCCAGCAGCCCCACAGGGGGTATTCAGCCCCAGCATTTT.

In its sample, this clone was seen once. This chain links TRBV5-6 with TRBJ1-5, with 7 bases aligning to TRBD1. This CDR3 spans 16 amino acids. The V gene's germline CDR1 is SGHDT and CDR2 YYEEEE. V was clipped by 3 bases and J by 7 bases; unmatched bases: 13. In DNA, the CDR3 is TGTGCCAGCAGCTCACAAAACCGGGACAGCGGCCAGCCCCAGCATTTT. The encoded protein is CASSSQNRDSGQPQHF.

The gene calls are TRBV18 and TRBJ2-5; no clear D gene. The CDR3 is made up of 11 amino acids. V gave up 3 bases and J gave up 5 bases, with 4 bases separating them. Germline CDR1 KGHSH, CDR2 LQKENI. CDR3 sequence: CASSPGETQYF. The CDR3 nucleotides are TGTGCCAGCTCACCGGGCGAGACCCAGTACTTC.

J is TRBJ2-3 and V is TRBV4-1, with 10 bases aligning to TRBD2. Germline-derived CDR1 and CDR2 are MGHRA and YSYEKL. CDR3 length: 17 amino acids. V lost 4 bases to trimming and J lost 4 bases; unmatched junction nucleotides: 11. This CDR3 is CASSPRRVAGGPDTQYF. The CDR3 DNA is TGCGCCAGCAGCCCAAGACGCGTAGCGGGGGGACCAGATACGCAGTATTTT.

The genes are TRBV5-1 and TRBJ1-1; D not resolved. The CDR3 is 13 residues long. V was cut by 0 bases and J by 5 bases, with 8 bases left in between. Germline V CDR1 and CDR2: SGHRS, YFSETQ. CDR3 coding DNA: TGCGCCAGCAGCTTGGTTCAGGCTACTGAAGCTTTCTTT. It translates to CASSLVQATEAFF.